A single sample is the source of the 4 T cell receptor beta chains below, sequenced in a study of CD8 T cells in Susac syndrome. RNA was extracted with the RNeasy kit, and a quantity of roughly 0.45 to 1 ug was reverse transcribed using random hexamers. One entry per CDR3 protein results from TCRdb running MiXCR on the immunoSEQ multiplex PCR reads. The repertoire holds 330,000 or so distinct CDR3 sequences, 65% to 90% seen once, with roughly 0.22% in the top ten. Sample: CD8+ T cells from PBMCs. The receptors come from a human donor with multiple sclerosis.

J is TRBJ1-1 and V is TRBV4-3; unclear D gene. V was cut by 0 bases and J by 0 bases, with 8 bases left in between. The CDR3 spans 15 residues. Germline V lookup: CDR1 LGHNA, CDR2 YSLEER. The chain's CDR3 is CASSQDRGLNTEAFF. The CDR3 DNA follows: TGCGCCAGCAGCCAAGATCGGGGTTTGAACACTGAAGCTTTCTTT.

CDR3 protein: CASSSRDNIGETQYF. The CDR3 coding sequence is TGTGCCAGCAGCTCCCGGGACAACATAGGCGAGACCCAGTACTTC. The chain recombines TRBV7-9 with TRBJ2-5; the D gene is possibly TRBD1 (6 bases). This CDR3 contains 15 residues. Germline CDR1 and CDR2: SEHNR and FQNEAQ (reference sequence). V lost 4 bases to trimming and J lost 5 bases, with 17 bases between them.

This clonotype showed up just a few times. The chain recombines TRBV29-1 with TRBJ2-7, with a tentative D call TRBD1 (6 bases). V dropped 6 bases and J dropped 0 bases, with 9 bases sitting between them. Germline CDR1 SQVTM, CDR2 ANQGSEA. CDR3 length: 12 residues. CDR3 nucleotide sequence: TGCAGCGTCGGACAGAGCTCCTACGAGCAGTACTTC. This translates into CSVGQSSYEQYF.

V and J are TRBV12-3 or TRBV12-4 and TRBJ1-2; no clear D. The CDR3 has 12 amino acids. V dropped 6 bases and J dropped 5 bases, with 10 bases sitting between them. CDR3 bases: TGTGCCAGCAGCCCCACCGAGTATGGCTACACCTTC. Translation gives CASSPTEYGYTF.